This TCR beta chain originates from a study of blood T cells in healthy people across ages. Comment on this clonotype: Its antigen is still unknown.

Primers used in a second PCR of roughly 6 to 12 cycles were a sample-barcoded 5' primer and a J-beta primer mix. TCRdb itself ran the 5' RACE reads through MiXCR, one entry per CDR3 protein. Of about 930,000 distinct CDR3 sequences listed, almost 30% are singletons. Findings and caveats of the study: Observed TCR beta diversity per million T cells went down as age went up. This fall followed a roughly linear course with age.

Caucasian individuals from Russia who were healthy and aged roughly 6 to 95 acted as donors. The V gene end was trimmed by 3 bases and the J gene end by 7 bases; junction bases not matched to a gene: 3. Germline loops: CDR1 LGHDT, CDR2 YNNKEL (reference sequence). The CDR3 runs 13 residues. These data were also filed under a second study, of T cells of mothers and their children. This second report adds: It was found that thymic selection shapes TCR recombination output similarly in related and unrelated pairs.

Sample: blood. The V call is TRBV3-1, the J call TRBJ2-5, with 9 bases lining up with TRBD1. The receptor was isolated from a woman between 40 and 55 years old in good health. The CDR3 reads CASSQRQGGTQYF. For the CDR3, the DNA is TGTGCCAGCAGCCAGCGACAGGGGGGGACCCAGTACTTC.